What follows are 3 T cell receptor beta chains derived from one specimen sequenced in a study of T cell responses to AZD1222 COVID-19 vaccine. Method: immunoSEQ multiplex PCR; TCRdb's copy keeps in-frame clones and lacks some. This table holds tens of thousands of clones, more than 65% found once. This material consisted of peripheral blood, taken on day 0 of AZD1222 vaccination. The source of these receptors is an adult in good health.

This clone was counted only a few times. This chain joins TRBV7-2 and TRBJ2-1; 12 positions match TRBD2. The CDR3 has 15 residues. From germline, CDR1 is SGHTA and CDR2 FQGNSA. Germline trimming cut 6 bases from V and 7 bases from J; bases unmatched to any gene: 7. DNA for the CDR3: TGTGCCAGCAGGTCTAGCGGGAGGGCCGTGAATGAGCAGTTCTTC. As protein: CASRSSGRAVNEQFF.

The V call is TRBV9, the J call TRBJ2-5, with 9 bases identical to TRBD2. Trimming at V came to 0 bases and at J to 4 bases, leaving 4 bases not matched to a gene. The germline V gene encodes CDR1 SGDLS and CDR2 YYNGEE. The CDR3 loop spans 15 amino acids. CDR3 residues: CASSVGSGRGETQYF. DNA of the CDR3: TGTGCCAGCAGCGTAGGTAGCGGGAGAGGAGAGACCCAGTACTTC.

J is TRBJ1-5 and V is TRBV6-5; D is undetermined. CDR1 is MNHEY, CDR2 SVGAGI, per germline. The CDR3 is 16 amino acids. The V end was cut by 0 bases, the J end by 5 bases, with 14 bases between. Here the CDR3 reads CASSYSKNREHQPQHF. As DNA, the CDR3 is TGTGCCAGCAGTTACTCGAAGAACCGGGAACATCAGCCCCAGCATTTT.